This T cell receptor (beta chain) is from a study of vaccination and CD4 T cells after COVID-19 (dated by TCRdb to between 2021 and 2023). For the wider study: Convalescent patients had a positive SARS-CoV-2 result on nasal swab PCR, and of these patients, nine had mild disease and one had severe disease. In roughly 11 COVID-19 convalescent patients and a handful of infection-naive healthy vaccine recipients, the spike-specific CD4+ TCR repertoire before mRNA vaccination was compared with the repertoire after mRNA vaccination. Six males and four females were included in the convalescent cohort, with two Hispanic individuals, seven Caucasians, two Asians and one multiracial person represented. Participants got two doses of the Pfizer-BioNTech BNT162b2 vaccine (n=8) or two doses of the Moderna mRNA-1273 vaccine (n=2). As controls, cultures received a CEFX viral epitope pool (the positive control), an HIV-1 Nef peptide pool (the negative control), or no peptide at all. The cultures were stimulated with overlapping spike peptide pools from SARS-CoV-2 and from the common cold coronaviruses HCoV-NL63, HCoV-OC43 and HCoV-229E. Post-COVID blood samples were collected from convalescent patients a median of around 100 days after diagnosis, with a range of roughly 35 to 170 days. Post-vaccine blood samples were taken a median of about 77 days after the second vaccine dose, with a range of roughly 14 to 241 days.

The sample's treatment or condition label, decoded: approximately nine-day PBMC culture with coronavirus spike peptide pools or control peptides (ViraFEST assay). To expand antigen-specific T cells with peptide pools and then pick out the expanded clonotypes through TCR sequencing, the study relied on the ViraFEST assay. The convalescent patients' positive SARS-CoV-2 PCR tests fell between March and December 2020, which was before the Alpha, Beta and Delta variants emerged in the United States. Each well held some 2 million PBMCs cultured in IMDM containing approximately 5% human AB serum and approximately 9.8 IU/ml IL-2, with 8.5 to 10 ug/ml peptide pools added. On days 3 and 7, half of the culture medium was replaced with fresh IL-2-containing medium. CD4+ T cells were isolated after 10 days of culture through negative selection using the EasySep CD4+ T cell isolation kit. Ficoll-Paque Plus gradient centrifugation was used to isolate PBMCs from whole blood, and the isolated PBMCs were then either used fresh or cryopreserved at -140C. Culture conditions were generally each tested in triplicate wells.

The CDR3 measures 14 amino acids from cysteine to phenylalanine. The only DNA kept is the CDR3, 42 bases in frame from the first base. The germline V gene (reference sequence) supplies CDR1 LNHNV and CDR2 YYDKDF. From V the trimming removes 5 bases and from J it removes 5 bases, while the gene matches leave 9 bases of the junction unaccounted for. Receptor libraries were prepared by PCR. DNA from cultured CD4+ T cells was subjected to TCR sequencing with the Oncomine TCR Beta short-read assay at the Johns Hopkins FTIC core. The QIAamp micro DNA kit was used to extract genomic DNA from the cultured CD4+ T cells. Oncomine TCR Beta libraries from cultured CD4+ T cells were pooled using unique dual indexes and sequenced on an Illumina iSeq 100. The authors' analysis ran thus. Non-productive sequences were removed, and CDR3s not starting with C, not ending with F or W, or shorter than 7 amino acids were discarded. The MANAFEST web application was used to identify antigen-specific clonotypes by comparing peptide-stimulated wells against reference wells and other culture wells. Positive clones required FDR below 0.05, an odds ratio above 5, and productive frequency above 0.1% in at least two of three replicate wells. A clonotype counted as cross-reactive if it showed significant expansion both in the SARS-CoV-2 spike wells and in at least one common cold coronavirus spike condition. Similarity between CDR3 sequences was evaluated in R version 3.6.1 using Levenshtein distances (stringdist) and unrooted phylogenetic trees (ape). TCRdb trimmed public reads at Q25 via fastp, called clones via MiXCR and kept in-frame beta chains. Each CDR3 protein appears once, grouped with its most common genes and DNA. The V and J calls here are based on TCRdb, not the publication. The sample yields about 16,000 distinct CDR3 sequences; about two fifths were counted once. Jointly, the top ten make up about 7% of the sample.

Findings and caveats that apply to the study as a whole: The study included relatively few convalescent patients and did not analyze early timepoints after natural infection. In convalescent patients, a median roughly 83% of post-vaccine SARS-CoV-2-reactive clones were detected only after vaccination, and vaccine-specific priming was suggested by this finding. The median number of SARS-CoV-2-reactive clonotypes rose from 20 to 25 after infection to about 40 after vaccination, but the change was not significant. Of the vaccine-specific clones found in convalescent patients, nearly all (304 of 307) were mono-reactive for SARS-CoV-2 spike instead of being cross-reactive with common cold coronaviruses.

On this clonotype: This receptor's antigen is unknown. One base away there is no much larger clone; base qualities are not given.

The chain couples TRBV15 to TRBJ2-7, with 7 bases in between that match TRBD1. The sequenced sample was CD4+ T cells from blood, cultured in vitro, obtained after SARS-CoV-2 vaccination. This receptor was identified in a human donor who had recovered from COVID-19. The nucleotide sequence reads TGTGCCACCAGCGGAGGACAGGAGTTCGACGAGCAGTACTTC. This codes for CATSGGQEFDEQYF.